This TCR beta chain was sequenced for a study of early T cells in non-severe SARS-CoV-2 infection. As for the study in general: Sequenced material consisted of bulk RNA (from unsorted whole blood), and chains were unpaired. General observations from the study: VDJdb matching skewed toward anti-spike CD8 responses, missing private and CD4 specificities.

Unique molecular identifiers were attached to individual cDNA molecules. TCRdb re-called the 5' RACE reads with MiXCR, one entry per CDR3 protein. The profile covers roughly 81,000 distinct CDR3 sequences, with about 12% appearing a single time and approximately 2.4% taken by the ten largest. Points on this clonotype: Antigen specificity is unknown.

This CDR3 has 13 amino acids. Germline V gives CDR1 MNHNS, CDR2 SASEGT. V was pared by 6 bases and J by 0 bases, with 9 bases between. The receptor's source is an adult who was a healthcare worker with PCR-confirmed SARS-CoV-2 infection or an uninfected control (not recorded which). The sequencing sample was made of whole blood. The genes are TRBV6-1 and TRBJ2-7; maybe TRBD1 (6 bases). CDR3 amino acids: CASRPTGSYEQYF. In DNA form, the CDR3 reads TGTGCCAGCAGGCCGACAGGCTCCTACGAGCAGTACTTC.